These 11 T cell receptor beta chains share one sample of origin, sequenced in a study of CD8+ T cells in alopecia areata. cDNA serving as the sequencing template came from extracted, reverse transcribed RNA. Using immunoSEQ multiplex PCR, the repertoire was profiled, and TCRdb retains in-frame clones only, with some absent. The table includes around 190,000 clones, roughly 64% detected once. Treatment: oral pan-JAK inhibitor, 5-10 mg twice daily. The sequences come from CD4+ T cells sorted from blood, collected at week 4, from a patient treated with tofacitinib. These receptors all stem from a human donor with alopecia areata.

The chain joins TRBV5-1 to TRBJ1-2; D perhaps matches TRBD1 (6 bases). CDR3 length equals 14 residues. Germline V CDR1 and CDR2: SGHRS, YFSETQ. The germline V and J ends were trimmed by 4 bases and 3 bases, with 13 bases remaining between them. DNA for the CDR3: TGCGCCAGCAGCCCTACAGGGTTTGACTATGGCTACACCTTC. It specifies CASSPTGFDYGYTF.

The chain has TRBV30 and TRBJ2-2, with 7 bases lining up with TRBD1. This CDR3 spans 17 amino acids. V gave up 2 bases and J gave up 4 bases; unmatched junction bases: 13. Germline values: CDR1 GTSNPN, CDR2 SVGIG (reference sequence). The CDR3, as DNA: TGTGCCTGGAGTAGGTCCCGGGACAGTTTATCCACCGGGGAGCTGTTTTTT. It is translated as CAWSRSRDSLSTGELFF.

The J gene is TRBJ1-4, the V gene TRBV4-2; 8 bases map to TRBD1. Germline V gives CDR1 LGHNA, CDR2 YNFKEQ. V lost 0 bases to trimming and J lost 7 bases; unmatched junction nucleotides: 1. This CDR3 is 14 amino acids long. Here the CDR3 DNA reads TGTGCCAGCAGCCAAGACAGGGGGCGTGAAAAACTGTTTTTT. It specifies CASSQDRGREKLFF.

V usage is TRBV19 and J usage is TRBJ2-7; D remains ambiguous. This CDR3 has 14 residues. V was cut by 3 bases and J by 5 bases, with 14 bases left in between. CDR1 and CDR2 from the germline V gene are LNHDA and SQIVND (reference sequence). CDR3 sequence: CASSIGQSPHEQYF. DNA of the CDR3: TGTGCCAGTAGTATTGGGCAGTCTCCCCACGAGCAGTACTTC.

The chain is built from TRBV29-1 and TRBJ2-5; no clear D gene. The CDR3 is 10 residues long. In germline, CDR1 is SQVTM, CDR2 ANQGSEA. V was pared by 4 bases and J by 7 bases, with 7 bases between. CDR3 in amino acids: CSVGIGTQYF. The CDR3, as DNA: TGCAGCGTTGGAATAGGGACCCAGTACTTC.

V gene TRBV15 combines with J gene TRBJ2-7; D is unresolved. CDR3 length equals 15 residues. Per the germline V gene, CDR1 is LNHNV and CDR2 is YYDKDF (reference sequence). V was clipped by 1 base and J by 6 bases, with 16 bases between them. The DNA for the CDR3 is TGTGCCACCAGCAGAGTAATGGGATTTAACGGCGAGCAGTACTTC. Protein sequence: CATSRVMGFNGEQYF.

The chain combines TRBV7-9 with TRBJ2-2, with 8 bases that match TRBD1. Trimming removed 5 bases from V and 10 bases from J; junction bases left unmatched: 9. The CDR3 length is 14 residues. In germline, CDR1 is SEHNR, CDR2 FQNEAQ (reference sequence). CDR3 DNA: TGTGCCAGCAGCCTCCGACAGGGGCGAGCGGAGCTGTTTTTT. Protein sequence: CASSLRQGRAELFF.

This chain links TRBV25-1 with TRBJ1-6; 8 nucleotides match TRBD1. The CDR3 has 13 amino acids. Germline CDR1 and CDR2: MGHDK and SYGVNS. V lost 9 bases, J lost 10 bases, and 8 bases stayed unmatched. As DNA, the CDR3 is TGTGCCAGTACCGGGACAGGAGGATCACCCCTCCACTTT. Its translation is CASTGTGGSPLHF. The complete variable domain, with remaining parts taken from reference TRBV25-1 and TRBJ1-6, reads EADIYQTPRYLVIGTGKKITLECSQTMGHDKMYWYQQDPGMELHLIHYSYGVNSTEKGDLSSESTVSRIRTEHFPLTLESARPSHTSQYLCASTGTGGSPLHFGNGTRLTVT.

The chain combines TRBV9 with TRBJ1-2; 8 bases agree with TRBD1. Losses at the gene ends were 0 bases for V and 8 bases for J; bases not matched to a gene: 6. The V gene's germline CDR1 is SGDLS and CDR2 YYNGEE. The CDR3 has 14 residues. DNA of the CDR3: TGTGCCAGCAGCGTAGGTCATGGACAGGGCGGCTACACCTTC. It codes for CASSVGHGQGGYTF.

The chain is built from TRBV9 and TRBJ2-7; 9 bases line up with TRBD1. The CDR3 is 12 residues long. Germline V lookup: CDR1 SGDLS, CDR2 YYNGEE. The junction had 1 base not matched to a gene; V was cut back by 3 bases and J by 6 bases. This CDR3 reads CASSATGGEQYF. The CDR3 DNA sequence: TGTGCCAGCAGCGCGACAGGGGGCGAGCAGTACTTC.

As DNA, the CDR3 is TGTGCCAGCAGTGATACTTTAGGGGGCCATGGCTACACCTTC. Its protein product is CASSDTLGGHGYTF. The chain employs TRBV25-1 and TRBJ1-2; 7 nucleotides line up with TRBD1. The CDR3 sequence is 14 residues long. After removal of 3 bases from V and 6 bases from J, the junction contained 7 bases not matched to a gene. Looked up from germline, CDR1 is MGHDK and CDR2 is SYGVNS.